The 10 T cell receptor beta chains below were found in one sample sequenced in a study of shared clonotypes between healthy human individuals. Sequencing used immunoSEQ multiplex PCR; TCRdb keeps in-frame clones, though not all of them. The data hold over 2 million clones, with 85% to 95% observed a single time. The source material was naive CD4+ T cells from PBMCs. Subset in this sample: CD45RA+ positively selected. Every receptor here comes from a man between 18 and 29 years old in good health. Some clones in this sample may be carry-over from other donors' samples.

The CDR3 nucleotides are TGTGCCAGCAGCTTAGATGGAGGGCGGAATGGCTACACCTTC. Protein sequence: CASSLDGGRNGYTF. V gene TRBV7-9 combines with J gene TRBJ1-2; no clear D. The CDR3 consists of 14 residues. V lost 1 base, J lost 6 bases, and 12 bases lay in between. Per germline, CDR1 SEHNR and CDR2 FQNEAQ (reference sequence).

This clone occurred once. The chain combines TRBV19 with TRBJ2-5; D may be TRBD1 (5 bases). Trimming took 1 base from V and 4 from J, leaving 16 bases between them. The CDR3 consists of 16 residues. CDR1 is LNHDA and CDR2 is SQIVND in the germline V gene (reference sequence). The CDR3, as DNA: TGTGCCAGTAGTATAGGCCAAGGGGCCGTCCGAGAGACCCAGTACTTC. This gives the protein CASSIGQGAVRETQYF.

For the CDR3, the DNA is TGTGCCAGCAGCGAAACTAGCGGAAGCCCGAGGAGAGGCTACGAGCAGTACTTC. As protein: CASSETSGSPRRGYEQYF. The rearrangement links TRBV25-1 to TRBJ2-7; 8 bases are shared with TRBD2. Germline assignment: CDR1 MGHDK and CDR2 SYGVNS. The CDR3 sequence is 18 residues long. The V gene end was trimmed by 6 bases and the J gene end by 3 bases; junction bases not matched to a gene: 19.

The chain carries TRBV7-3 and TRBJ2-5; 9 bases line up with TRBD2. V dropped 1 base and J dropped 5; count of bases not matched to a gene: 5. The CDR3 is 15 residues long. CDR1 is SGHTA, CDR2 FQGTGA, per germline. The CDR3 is CASSLSSGSPETQYF. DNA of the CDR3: TGTGCCAGCAGCTTAAGTAGCGGGAGCCCCGAGACCCAGTACTTC.

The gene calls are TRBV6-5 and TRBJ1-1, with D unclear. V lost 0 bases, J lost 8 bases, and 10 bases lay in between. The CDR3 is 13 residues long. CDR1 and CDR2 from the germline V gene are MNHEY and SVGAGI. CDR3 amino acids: CASSYSNRGEAFF. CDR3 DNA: TGTGCCAGCAGTTACTCGAACCGGGGAGAAGCTTTCTTT.

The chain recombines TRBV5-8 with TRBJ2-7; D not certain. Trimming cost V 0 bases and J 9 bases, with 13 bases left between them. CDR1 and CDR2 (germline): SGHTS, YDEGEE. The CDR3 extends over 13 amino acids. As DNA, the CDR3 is TGTGCCAGCAGCTTGGTCGCCTCCTTCCGGCAGTACTTC. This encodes CASSLVASFRQYF.

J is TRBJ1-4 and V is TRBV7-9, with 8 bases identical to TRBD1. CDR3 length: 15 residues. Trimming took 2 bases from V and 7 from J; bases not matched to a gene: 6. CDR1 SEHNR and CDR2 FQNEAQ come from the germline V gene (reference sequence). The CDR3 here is CASSLSGTGGEKLFF. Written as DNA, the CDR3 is TGTGCCAGCAGCTTAAGCGGGACAGGTGGTGAAAAACTGTTTTTT.

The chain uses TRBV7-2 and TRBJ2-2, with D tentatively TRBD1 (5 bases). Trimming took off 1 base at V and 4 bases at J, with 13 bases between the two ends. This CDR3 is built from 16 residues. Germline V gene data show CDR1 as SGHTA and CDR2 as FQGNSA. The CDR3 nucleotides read TGTGCCAGCAGCTTAGGGATGGGGCGCTCCACCGGGGAGCTGTTTTTT. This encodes CASSLGMGRSTGELFF.

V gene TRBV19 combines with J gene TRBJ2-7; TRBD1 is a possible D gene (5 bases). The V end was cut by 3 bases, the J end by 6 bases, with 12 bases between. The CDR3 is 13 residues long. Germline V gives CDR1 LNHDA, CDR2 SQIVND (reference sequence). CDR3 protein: CASSMSGIGEQYF. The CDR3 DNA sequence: TGTGCCAGTAGTATGTCAGGGATCGGCGAGCAGTACTTC.

CDR3 sequence reads: CASSLDLPGPQHF. CDR3 DNA: TGTGCCAGCAGCTTAGACCTTCCGGGGCCCCAGCATTTT. The gene calls are TRBV7-2 and TRBJ1-5; D gene unclear. Trimming stripped 1 base from V and 9 bases from J, with 10 bases between. The CDR3 length is 13 residues. CDR1 and CDR2 (germline): SGHTA, FQGNSA.